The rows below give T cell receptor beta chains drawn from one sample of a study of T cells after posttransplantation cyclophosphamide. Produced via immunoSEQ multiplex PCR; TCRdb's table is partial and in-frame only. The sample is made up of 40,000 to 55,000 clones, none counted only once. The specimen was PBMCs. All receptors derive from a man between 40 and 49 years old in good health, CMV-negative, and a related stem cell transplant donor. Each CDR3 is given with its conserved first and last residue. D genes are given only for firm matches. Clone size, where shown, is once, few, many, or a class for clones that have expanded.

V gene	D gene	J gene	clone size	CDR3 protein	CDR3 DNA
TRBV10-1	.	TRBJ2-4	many	CASTPLSVDFLEAKNIQYF	TGCGCCAGCACCCCCCTCTCGGTCGATTTCTTGGAGGCCAAAAACATTCAGTACTTC
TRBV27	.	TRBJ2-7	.	CASSATSFSSYEQYF	TGTGCCAGCAGCGCCACTAGTTTTAGCTCCTACGAGCAGTACTTC
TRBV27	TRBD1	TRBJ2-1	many	CASRAGGSSYNEQFF	TGTGCCAGCAGGGCAGGGGGCAGTTCCTACAATGAGCAGTTCTTC
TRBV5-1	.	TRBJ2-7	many	CASSLGQTSSYEQYF	TGCGCCAGCAGCTTGGGACAGACGAGCTCCTACGAGCAGTACTTC
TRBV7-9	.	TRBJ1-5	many	CASSSTGPSAQHF	TGTGCCAGCAGCTCGACAGGCCCATCAGCCCAGCATTTT
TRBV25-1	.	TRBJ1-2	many	CASSDTNRHYGYTF	TGTGCCAGCAGTGATACGAACAGGCACTATGGCTACACCTTC
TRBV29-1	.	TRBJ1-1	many	CSVWEVGTEAFF	TGCAGCGTCTGGGAGGTAGGGACTGAAGCTTTCTTT
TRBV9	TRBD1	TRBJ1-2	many	CASSASRDSANYGYTF	TGTGCCAGCAGCGCTTCCCGGGACAGCGCTAACTATGGCTACACCTTC
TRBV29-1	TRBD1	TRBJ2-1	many	CSVSGGSYNEQFF	TGCAGCGTCTCAGGGGGCTCCTACAATGAGCAGTTCTTC
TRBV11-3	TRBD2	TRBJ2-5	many	CASSLGGRLLERGKETQYF	TGTGCCAGCAGCTTAGGGGGGCGCCTTCTGGAGCGGGGGAAAGAGACCCAGTACTTC
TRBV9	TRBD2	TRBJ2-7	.	CASSGAGTSGTYEQYF	TGTGCCAGCAGCGGAGCAGGGACTAGCGGGACCTACGAGCAGTACTTC
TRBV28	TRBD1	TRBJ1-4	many	CASRFPGQANEKLFF	TGTGCCAGCAGATTTCCGGGACAGGCCAATGAAAAACTGTTTTTT
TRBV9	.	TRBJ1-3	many	CASSLRGENTIYF	TGTGCCAGCAGCCTCCGCGGTGAAAACACCATATATTTT
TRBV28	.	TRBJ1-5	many	CASSQVGGSNQPQHF	TGTGCCAGCAGCCAAGTAGGGGGTAGCAATCAGCCCCAGCATTTT
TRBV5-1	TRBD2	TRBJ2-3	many	CASSLSSGKDTQYF	TGCGCCAGCAGCTTGAGTAGCGGGAAGGATACGCAGTATTTT
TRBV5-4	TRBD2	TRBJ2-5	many	CASNPSGPVETQYF	TGTGCCAGCAATCCTAGCGGGCCTGTGGAGACCCAGTACTTC
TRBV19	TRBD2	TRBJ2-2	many	CASIVSGAGGGAGELFF	TGTGCCAGTATCGTGTCGGGAGCGGGAGGGGGAGCCGGGGAGCTGTTTTTT
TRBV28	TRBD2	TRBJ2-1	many	CASSLAGGLYNEQFF	TGTGCCAGCAGTTTAGCGGGAGGCCTCTACAATGAGCAGTTCTTC
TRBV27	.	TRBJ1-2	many	CASRGQGRSYGYTF	TGTGCCAGCCGGGGACAAGGACGTTCGTATGGCTACACCTTC
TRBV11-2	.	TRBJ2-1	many	CASSLGGTPNEQFF	TGTGCCAGCAGCTTAGGCGGGACTCCTAATGAGCAGTTCTTC
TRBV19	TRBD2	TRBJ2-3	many	CASSIPESTSGTVDTQYF	TGTGCCAGTAGTATACCAGAGTCCACTAGCGGGACCGTAGATACGCAGTATTTT
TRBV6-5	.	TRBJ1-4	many	CASRDTDGNNEKLFF	TGTGCCAGCAGGGACACGGACGGCAATAATGAAAAACTGTTTTTT
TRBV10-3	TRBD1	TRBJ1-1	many	CAIKGQGGTEAFF	TGTGCCATCAAGGGACAGGGAGGTACTGAAGCTTTCTTT
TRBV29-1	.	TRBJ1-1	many	CSAPPGGVDTEAFF	TGCAGCGCTCCCCCCGGGGGAGTGGACACTGAAGCTTTCTTT
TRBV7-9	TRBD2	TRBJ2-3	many	CASSLGLAADTQYF	TGTGCCAGCAGCTTGGGACTAGCCGCAGATACGCAGTATTTT
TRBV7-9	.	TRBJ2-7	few	CASSFSGSSYEQYF	TGTGCCAGCAGCTTTTCCGGGAGCTCCTACGAGCAGTACTTC
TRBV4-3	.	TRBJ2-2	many	CASSQDTGVGTGELFF	TGCGCCAGCAGCCAAGATACGGGAGTGGGCACCGGGGAGCTGTTTTTT
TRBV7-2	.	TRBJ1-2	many	CASSYDIYGYTF	TGTGCCAGCAGCTACGACATCTATGGCTACACCTTC
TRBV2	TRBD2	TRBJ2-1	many	CASRSTSGSSYNEQFF	TGTGCCAGCAGGTCGACTAGCGGGAGCTCCTACAATGAGCAGTTCTTC
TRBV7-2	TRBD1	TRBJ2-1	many	CASSPRTGVYNEQFF	TGTGCCAGCAGCCCCAGGACAGGGGTATACAATGAGCAGTTCTTC
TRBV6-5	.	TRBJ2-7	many	CASRSFGTGPDEQYF	TGTGCCAGCAGATCTTTCGGAACAGGTCCAGACGAGCAGTACTTC
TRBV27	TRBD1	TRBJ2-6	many	CASSPKGQIYHSGANVLTF	TGTGCCAGCAGTCCCAAGGGACAGATTTATCACTCTGGGGCCAACGTCCTGACTTTC
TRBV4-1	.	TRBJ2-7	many	CASSPGRGEQYF	TGCGCCAGCAGTCCGGGCAGGGGTGAGCAGTACTTC
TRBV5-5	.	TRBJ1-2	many	CASSLAGGLGYTF	TGTGCCAGCAGCTTGGCAGGAGGGTTGGGCTACACCTTC
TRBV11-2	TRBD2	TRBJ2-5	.	CASSLEWAGEQYF	TGTGCCAGCAGCTTAGAATGGGCGGGGGAGCAGTACTTC
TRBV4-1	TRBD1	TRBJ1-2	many	CASSQAGQGDHTF	TGCGCCAGCAGCCAAGCGGGACAGGGGGATCACACCTTC
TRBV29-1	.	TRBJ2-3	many	CSVGAGAGNTDTQYF	TGCAGCGTCGGTGCTGGGGCGGGAAACACAGATACGCAGTATTTT
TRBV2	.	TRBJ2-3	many	CASASDWQTTDTQYF	TGTGCCAGTGCCTCAGACTGGCAGACCACAGATACGCAGTATTTT
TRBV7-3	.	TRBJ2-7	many	CASSLGAGKIYEQYF	TGTGCCAGCAGCTTAGGGGCGGGAAAGATCTACGAGCAGTACTTC
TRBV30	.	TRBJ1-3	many	CAWSSVSGNTIYF	TGTGCCTGGAGTTCAGTCTCTGGAAACACCATATATTTT
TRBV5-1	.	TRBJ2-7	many	CASSFGVNEQYF	TGCGCCAGCAGCTTTGGAGTCAACGAGCAGTACTTC
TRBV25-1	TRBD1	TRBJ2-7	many	CASEDRGGGDEQYF	TGTGCCAGCGAGGACAGGGGCGGCGGGGACGAGCAGTACTTC
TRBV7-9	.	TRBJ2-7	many	CASSHGNEQYF	TGTGCCAGCAGCCACGGTAACGAGCAGTACTTC
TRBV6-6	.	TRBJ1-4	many	CASRATGIEKLFF	TGTGCCAGCAGAGCGACAGGAATTGAAAAACTGTTTTTT
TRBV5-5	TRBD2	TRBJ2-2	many	CASGRAGGTGELFF	TGTGCCAGCGGGAGGGCCGGGGGCACCGGGGAGCTGTTTTTT
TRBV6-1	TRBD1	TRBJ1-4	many	CASSHRGGYNEKLFF	TGTGCCAGCAGTCACAGGGGGGGTTATAATGAAAAACTGTTTTTT
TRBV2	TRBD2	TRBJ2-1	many	CASMEAGVYNEQFF	TGTGCCAGCATGGAGGCGGGAGTGTACAATGAGCAGTTCTTC
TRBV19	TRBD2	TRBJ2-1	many	CASSIFGFSGRSSYNEQFF	TGTGCCAGTAGTATTTTTGGGTTCAGCGGGAGGTCCTCCTACAATGAGCAGTTCTTC
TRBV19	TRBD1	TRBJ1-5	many	CASSLTGKGQPQHF	TGTGCCAGTAGCTTGACAGGGAAGGGACAGCCCCAGCATTTT
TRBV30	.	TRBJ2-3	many	CAWNQGLGSTDTQYF	TGTGCCTGGAATCAGGGACTCGGAAGCACAGATACGCAGTATTTT
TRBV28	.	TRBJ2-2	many	CASSFGSGVDTGELFF	TGTGCCAGCAGTTTTGGGTCAGGGGTGGACACCGGGGAGCTGTTTTTT
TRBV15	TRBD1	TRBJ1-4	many	CATSITGGTEKLFF	TGTGCCACCAGCATAACAGGGGGCACTGAAAAACTGTTTTTT
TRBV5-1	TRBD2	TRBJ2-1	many	CASSLAPSGRAGNEQFF	TGCGCCAGCAGCTTGGCCCCTAGCGGGAGGGCCGGGAATGAGCAGTTCTTC
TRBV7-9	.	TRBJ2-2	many	CASSLRGGAGELFF	TGTGCCAGCAGCCTGCGAGGCGGGGCCGGGGAGCTGTTTTTT
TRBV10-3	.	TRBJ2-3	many	CAISEYGTPKDTQYF	TGTGCCATCAGTGAGTATGGGACACCAAAAGATACGCAGTATTTT
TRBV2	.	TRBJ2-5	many	CASSPATAGGKTQYF	TGTGCCAGCAGTCCCGCAACCGCAGGAGGGAAGACCCAGTACTTC
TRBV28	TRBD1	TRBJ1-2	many	CASSLSRTGYGYTF	TGTGCCAGCAGTTTATCCAGGACAGGGTATGGCTACACCTTC